A selection of T cell receptor beta chains follows, all from one sample in a study of beta chain features in type 1 diabetes. Sequenced by immunoSEQ multiplex PCR; TCRdb stores in-frame clones only, minus some. The sample carries around 340,000 clones, 8% recorded once. The sequenced sample consisted of central memory CD4+ T cells from blood. The receptors were gathered from a woman between 18 and 29 years old in good health. Both conserved end residues are part of each CDR3. A D gene is named only where the DNA matches it firmly. Size tells how often a clone was seen (once, few, many) or the class of an expanded clone, and some rows leave it out.

d_call: NA
j_call: TRBJ1-5
v_call: TRBV2
clone_size: NA
cdr3_nt: TGTGCCAGCAGTGTTAGCGGAAATAGCAATCAGCCCCAGCATTTT
cdr3_aa: CASSVSGNSNQPQHF

d_call: NA
j_call: TRBJ2-1
v_call: TRBV5-6
clone_size: many
cdr3_nt: TGTGCCAGCAGCCTGACTTGGGATGAGCAGTTCTTC
cdr3_aa: CASSLTWDEQFF

d_call: NA
j_call: TRBJ2-7
v_call: TRBV2
clone_size: NA
cdr3_nt: TGTGCCAGCAGTGCGGCAGGGAATGGGGAGCAGTACTTC
cdr3_aa: CASSAAGNGEQYF

d_call: TRBD1
j_call: TRBJ2-4
v_call: TRBV5-1
clone_size: NA
cdr3_nt: TGCGCCAGCAGCTTAGGGACAGAAAACATTCAGTACTTC
cdr3_aa: CASSLGTENIQYF

d_call: TRBD2
j_call: TRBJ2-1
v_call: TRBV4-2
clone_size: NA
cdr3_nt: TGTGCCAGCAGCCAAGAGGCACTAGCGGGAGGTGTTGGTGAGCAGTTCTTC
cdr3_aa: CASSQEALAGGVGEQFF

d_call: TRBD1
j_call: TRBJ1-1
v_call: TRBV6-5
clone_size: NA
cdr3_nt: TGTGCCACCCGGGGACAGGGACATAACACTGAAGCTTTCTTT
cdr3_aa: CATRGQGHNTEAFF

d_call: TRBD1
j_call: TRBJ1-1
v_call: TRBV6-5
clone_size: NA
cdr3_nt: TGTGCCAGCAGACCACGACAGGGGGGCACTGAAGCTTTCTTT
cdr3_aa: CASRPRQGGTEAFF

d_call: TRBD2
j_call: TRBJ2-5
v_call: TRBV28
clone_size: NA
cdr3_nt: TGTGCCAGCATTGGACTAGGAGATGGTCAAGAGACCCAGTACTTC
cdr3_aa: CASIGLGDGQETQYF

d_call: NA
j_call: TRBJ2-7
v_call: TRBV7-2
clone_size: NA
cdr3_nt: TGTGCCAGCAGCTTAGGGGACCTAAGATACGAGCAGTACTTC
cdr3_aa: CASSLGDLRYEQYF

d_call: TRBD1
j_call: TRBJ2-3
v_call: TRBV7-9
clone_size: few
cdr3_nt: TGTGCCAGCAGCTTAAACGCGGGACAGGGGTTTATGGATACGCAGTATTTT
cdr3_aa: CASSLNAGQGFMDTQYF

d_call: TRBD1
j_call: TRBJ1-2
v_call: TRBV7-2
clone_size: once
cdr3_nt: TGTGCCAGCAGCCCCCAGGGGGCCGAAGGCTACACCTTC
cdr3_aa: CASSPQGAEGYTF

d_call: TRBD2
j_call: TRBJ2-7
v_call: TRBV10-3
clone_size: NA
cdr3_nt: TGTGCCATCAGTGAAGGGACTATTCTCTACGAGCAGTACTTC
cdr3_aa: CAISEGTILYEQYF

d_call: NA
j_call: TRBJ1-6
v_call: TRBV23-1
clone_size: NA
cdr3_nt: TGCGCCAGCAGTCAACCTGACAGCTCCTATAATTCACCCCTCCACTTT
cdr3_aa: CASSQPDSSYNSPLHF

d_call: TRBD1
j_call: TRBJ2-7
v_call: TRBV5-4
clone_size: NA
cdr3_nt: TGTGCCAGCAGCGGGGACAGGGGGTCCGAGCAGTACTTC
cdr3_aa: CASSGDRGSEQYF

d_call: TRBD1
j_call: TRBJ1-4
v_call: TRBV28
clone_size: NA
cdr3_nt: TGTGCCAGCAGTCCGGCGACAGGGGGCTTTGAAAAACTGTTTTTT
cdr3_aa: CASSPATGGFEKLFF

d_call: NA
j_call: TRBJ1-1
v_call: TRBV28
clone_size: few
cdr3_nt: TGTGCCAGCAGAACAGGGCGTCACACTGAAGCTTTCTTT
cdr3_aa: CASRTGRHTEAFF

d_call: NA
j_call: TRBJ1-2
v_call: TRBV5-4
clone_size: NA
cdr3_nt: TGTGCCAGCAGCTGGGGTACGGGGGCGAACTATGGCTACACCTTC
cdr3_aa: CASSWGTGANYGYTF

d_call: TRBD1
j_call: TRBJ1-5
v_call: TRBV4-3
clone_size: few
cdr3_nt: TGCGCCAGCAGCCAGGGACAGGGGGATCAGCCCCAGCATTTT
cdr3_aa: CASSQGQGDQPQHF

d_call: NA
j_call: TRBJ2-2
v_call: TRBV7-3
clone_size: NA
cdr3_nt: TGTGCCAGCAGCTTAGGCTCCGGGGAGCTGTTTTTT
cdr3_aa: CASSLGSGELFF

d_call: TRBD1
j_call: TRBJ2-1
v_call: TRBV7-7
clone_size: NA
cdr3_nt: TGTGCTAGCAGCTTGGGACAGTTCAATGAGCAGTTCTTC
cdr3_aa: CASSLGQFNEQFF

d_call: NA
j_call: TRBJ2-5
v_call: TRBV28
clone_size: NA
cdr3_nt: TGTGCCAGCAGCCTACAGGTACAAGAGACCCAGTACTTC
cdr3_aa: CASSLQVQETQYF

d_call: NA
j_call: TRBJ2-1
v_call: TRBV27
clone_size: NA
cdr3_nt: TGTGCCAGCAGTGAATACGGGAATGAGCAGTTCTTC
cdr3_aa: CASSEYGNEQFF

d_call: TRBD2
j_call: TRBJ2-1
v_call: TRBV18
clone_size: many
cdr3_nt: TGTGCCAGCTCACCAGGGACTAGCGGGGGCAATGAGCAGTTCTTC
cdr3_aa: CASSPGTSGGNEQFF

d_call: NA
j_call: TRBJ2-3
v_call: TRBV14
clone_size: few
cdr3_nt: TGTGCCAGCAGCCCAACCACAGATACGCAGTATTTT
cdr3_aa: CASSPTTDTQYF

d_call: NA
j_call: TRBJ2-7
v_call: TRBV28
clone_size: many
cdr3_nt: TGTGCCAGCTCTTACGAGCAGTACTTC
cdr3_aa: CASSYEQYF

d_call: NA
j_call: TRBJ1-2
v_call: TRBV29-1
clone_size: few
cdr3_nt: TGCAGCTCCAAAGACACGAATAACTATGGCTACACCTTC
cdr3_aa: CSSKDTNNYGYTF

d_call: NA
j_call: TRBJ1-5
v_call: TRBV15
clone_size: NA
cdr3_nt: TGTGCCACCAGCAGAGATCTATTGGGGACACTTAGCAATCAGCCCCAGCATTTT
cdr3_aa: CATSRDLLGTLSNQPQHF

d_call: TRBD1
j_call: TRBJ1-2
v_call: TRBV4-3
clone_size: few
cdr3_nt: TGCGCCAGCAGCCCGGGACAGGGGGCCTATGGCTACACCTTC
cdr3_aa: CASSPGQGAYGYTF

d_call: NA
j_call: TRBJ1-1
v_call: TRBV20-1
clone_size: NA
cdr3_nt: TGCAGTGCTAGAGAAGAACTCAAAGCTTTCTTT
cdr3_aa: CSAREELKAFF

d_call: NA
j_call: TRBJ1-4
v_call: TRBV5-1
clone_size: many
cdr3_nt: TGCGCCAGCAGCCCCTTGGGAGCGGGTACAGCCGAAAAACTGTTTTTT
cdr3_aa: CASSPLGAGTAEKLFF

d_call: NA
j_call: TRBJ2-4
v_call: TRBV5-4
clone_size: NA
cdr3_nt: TGTGCCAGCAGCTTACAGTGGGAAAACATTCAGTACTTC
cdr3_aa: CASSLQWENIQYF

d_call: TRBD2
j_call: TRBJ2-3
v_call: TRBV4-2
clone_size: few
cdr3_nt: TGTGCCAGCAGCCAAGGACTAGCGCAACAAACTAGCACAGATACGCAGTATTTT
cdr3_aa: CASSQGLAQQTSTDTQYF

d_call: NA
j_call: TRBJ2-5
v_call: TRBV28
clone_size: NA
cdr3_nt: TGTGCCAGCAGATTTCGAGGACAGACGGCCCCAGAGACCCAGTACTTC
cdr3_aa: CASRFRGQTAPETQYF

d_call: NA
j_call: TRBJ1-1
v_call: TRBV27
clone_size: NA
cdr3_nt: TGTGCCAGCAGTATACTACGGACAGCGGGGAACACTGAAGCTTTCTTT
cdr3_aa: CASSILRTAGNTEAFF

d_call: NA
j_call: TRBJ2-2
v_call: TRBV7-3
clone_size: few
cdr3_nt: TGTGCCAGCAGCTTCTATGGAACCGGGGAGCTGTTTTTT
cdr3_aa: CASSFYGTGELFF

d_call: NA
j_call: TRBJ1-5
v_call: TRBV4-2
clone_size: NA
cdr3_nt: TGTGCCAGCAGCCAAGGGGGAGGAAGTCAGCCCCAGCATTTT
cdr3_aa: CASSQGGGSQPQHF

d_call: NA
j_call: TRBJ1-5
v_call: TRBV18
clone_size: NA
cdr3_nt: TGTGCCAGCTCACGCTTAAGGGGCGGAGATCAGCCCCAGCATTTT
cdr3_aa: CASSRLRGGDQPQHF

d_call: TRBD1
j_call: TRBJ2-3
v_call: TRBV7-2
clone_size: few
cdr3_nt: TGTGCCAGCAGCAAACAGGGGGGTGCGACAGATACGCAGTATTTT
cdr3_aa: CASSKQGGATDTQYF

d_call: NA
j_call: TRBJ1-5
v_call: TRBV27
clone_size: NA
cdr3_nt: TGTGCCAGCAGTTCCGGGGCTAGCAATCAGCCCCAGCATTTT
cdr3_aa: CASSSGASNQPQHF

d_call: NA
j_call: TRBJ2-1
v_call: TRBV9
clone_size: once
cdr3_nt: TGTGCCAGCAGCGTAGGTGAGAGAGCCTACAATGAGCAGTTCTTC
cdr3_aa: CASSVGERAYNEQFF